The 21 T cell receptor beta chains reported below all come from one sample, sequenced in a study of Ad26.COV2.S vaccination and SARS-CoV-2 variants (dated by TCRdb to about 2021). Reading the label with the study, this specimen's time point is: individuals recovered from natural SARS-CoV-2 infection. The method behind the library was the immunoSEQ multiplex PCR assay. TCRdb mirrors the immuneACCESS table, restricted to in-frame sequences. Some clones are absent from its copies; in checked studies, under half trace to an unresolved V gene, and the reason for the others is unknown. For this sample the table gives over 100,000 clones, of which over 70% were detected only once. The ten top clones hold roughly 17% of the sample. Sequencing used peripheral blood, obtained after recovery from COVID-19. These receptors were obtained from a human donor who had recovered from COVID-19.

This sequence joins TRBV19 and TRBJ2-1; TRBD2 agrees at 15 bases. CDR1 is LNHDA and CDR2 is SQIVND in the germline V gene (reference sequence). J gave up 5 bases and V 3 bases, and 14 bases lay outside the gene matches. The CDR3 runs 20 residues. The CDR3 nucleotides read TGTGCCAGTAGTATGAGAGGGACTAGCGGGGGGCCCGAGAGAGACAATGAGCAGTTCTTC. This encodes CASSMRGTSGGPERDNEQFF.

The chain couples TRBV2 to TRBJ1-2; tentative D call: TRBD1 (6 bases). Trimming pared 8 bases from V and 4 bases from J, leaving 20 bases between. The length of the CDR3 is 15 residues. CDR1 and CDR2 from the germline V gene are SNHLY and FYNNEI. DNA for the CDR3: TGTGCCAGCGGAACGTCAGGGGTCCCCGGCTATGGCTACACCTTC. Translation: CASGTSGVPGYGYTF.

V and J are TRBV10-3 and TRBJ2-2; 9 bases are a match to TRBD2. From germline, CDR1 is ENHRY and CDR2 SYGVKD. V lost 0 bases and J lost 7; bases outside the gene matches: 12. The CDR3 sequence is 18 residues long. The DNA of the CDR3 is TGTGCCATCAGTGAGTCGGTCGCGGGGGGGCCCGGGAACGGGGAGCTGTTTTTT. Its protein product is CAISESVAGGPGNGELFF.

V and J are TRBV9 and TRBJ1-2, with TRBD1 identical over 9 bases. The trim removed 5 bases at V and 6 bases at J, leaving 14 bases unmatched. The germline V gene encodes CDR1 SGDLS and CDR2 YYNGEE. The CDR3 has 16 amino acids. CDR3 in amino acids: CASSRHPGQGRDGYTF. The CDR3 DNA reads TGTGCCAGCAGTCGTCACCCGGGACAGGGAAGGGATGGCTACACCTTC. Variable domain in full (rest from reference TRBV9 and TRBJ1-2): DSGVTQTPKHLITATGQRVTLRCSPRSGDLSVYWYQQSLDQGLQFLIQYYNGEERAKGNILERFSAQQFPDLHSELNLSSLELGDSALYFCASSRHPGQGRDGYTFGSGTRLTVV.

This chain's CDR3 is CASSPRTDYSGANVLTF. DNA for the CDR3: TGCGCCAGCAGCCCCCGGACAGATTACTCTGGGGCCAACGTCCTGACTTTC. This rearrangement joins TRBV5-1 to TRBJ2-6; tentatively, D is TRBD1 (6 bases). Trimming pared 4 bases from V and 0 bases from J, leaving 14 bases between. Germline loops: CDR1 SGHRS, CDR2 YFSETQ. This CDR3 has 17 amino acids. Together with reference TRBV5-1 and TRBJ2-6, the CDR3 gives the full variable domain: KAGVTQTPRYLIKTRGQQVTLSCSPISGHRSVSWYQQTPGQGLQFLFEYFSETQRNKGNFPGRFSGRQFSNSRSEMNVSTLELGDSALYLCASSPRTDYSGANVLTFGAGSRLTVL.

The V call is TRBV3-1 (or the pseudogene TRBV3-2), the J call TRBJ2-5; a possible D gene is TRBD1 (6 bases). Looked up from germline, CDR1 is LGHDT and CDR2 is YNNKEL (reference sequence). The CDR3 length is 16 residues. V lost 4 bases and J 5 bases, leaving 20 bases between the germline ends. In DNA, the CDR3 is TGTGCCAGCAGCCGCAATCAACAGGGTTTCAGGGAGACCCAGTACTTC. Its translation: CASSRNQQGFRETQYF.

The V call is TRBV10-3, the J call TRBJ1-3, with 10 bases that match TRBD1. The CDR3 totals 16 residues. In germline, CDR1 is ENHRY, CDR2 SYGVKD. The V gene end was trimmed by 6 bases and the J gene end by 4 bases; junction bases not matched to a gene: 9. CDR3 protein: CAIRNRDRGSGNTIYF. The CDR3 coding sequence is TGTGCCATCAGAAACAGGGACAGGGGCTCGGGAAACACCATATATTTT.

The CDR3 nucleotides are TGTGCCAGCACCGGACTGCGAAATTCACCCCTCCACTTT. Translation: CASTGLRNSPLHF. The rearrangement uses TRBV6-5 and TRBJ1-6; D is undetermined. The V gene's germline CDR1 is MNHEY and CDR2 SVGAGI. CDR3 length: 13 residues. V was cut by 7 bases and J by 7 bases, with 11 bases left in between.

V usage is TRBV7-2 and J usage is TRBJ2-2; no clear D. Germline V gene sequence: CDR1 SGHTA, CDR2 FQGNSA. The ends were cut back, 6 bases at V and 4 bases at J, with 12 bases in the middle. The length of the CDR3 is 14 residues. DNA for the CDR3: TGTGCCAGCAGTCCGGGCGCCTTCACCGGGGAGCTGTTTTTT. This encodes CASSPGAFTGELFF. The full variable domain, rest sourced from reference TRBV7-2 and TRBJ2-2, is GAGVSQSPSNKVTEKGKDVELRCDPISGHTALYWYRQSLGQGLEFLIYFQGNSAPDKSGLPSDRFSAERTGGSVSTLTIQRTQQEDSAVYLCASSPGAFTGELFFGEGSRLTVL.

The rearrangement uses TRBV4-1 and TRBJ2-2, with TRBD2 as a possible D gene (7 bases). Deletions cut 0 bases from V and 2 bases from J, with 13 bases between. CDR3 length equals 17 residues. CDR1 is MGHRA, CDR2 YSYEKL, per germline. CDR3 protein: CASSQDYGGANTGELFF. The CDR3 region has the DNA TGCGCCAGCAGCCAAGATTATGGGGGGGCTAACACCGGGGAGCTGTTTTTT.

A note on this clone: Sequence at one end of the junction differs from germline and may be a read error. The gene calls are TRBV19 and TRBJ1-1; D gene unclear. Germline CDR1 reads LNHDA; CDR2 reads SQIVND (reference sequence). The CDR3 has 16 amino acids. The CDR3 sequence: CASSIGADLIGPEAFF. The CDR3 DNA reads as TGTGCCAGTAGTATAGGGGCGGATCTAATTGGCCCTGAGGCTTTCTTT.

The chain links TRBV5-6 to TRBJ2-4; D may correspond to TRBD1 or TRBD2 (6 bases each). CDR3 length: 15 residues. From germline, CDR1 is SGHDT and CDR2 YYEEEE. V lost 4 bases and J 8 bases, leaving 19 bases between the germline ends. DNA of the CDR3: TGTGCCAGCAGCCCTAGGTGGGGGGCCGTGGACATTCAGTACTTC. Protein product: CASSPRWGAVDIQYF. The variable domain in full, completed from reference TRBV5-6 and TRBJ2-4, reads DAGVTQSPTHLIKTRGQQVTLRCSPKSGHDTVSWYQQALGQGPQFIFQYYEEEERQRGNFPDRFSGHQFPNYSSELNVNALLLGDSALYLCASSPRWGAVDIQYFGAGTRLSVL.

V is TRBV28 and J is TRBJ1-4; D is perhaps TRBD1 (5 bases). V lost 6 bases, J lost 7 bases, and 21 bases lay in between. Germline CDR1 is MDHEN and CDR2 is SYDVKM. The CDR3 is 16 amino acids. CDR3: CASRFSVATGLEKLFF. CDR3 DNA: TGTGCCAGCAGATTCTCCGTGGCTACAGGACTTGAAAAACTGTTTTTT.

The CDR3 sequence is CASSTGGISGNQPQHF. In nucleotides, the CDR3 is TGTGCCAGTAGTACCGGGGGGATCTCGGGCAATCAGCCCCAGCATTTT. The chain has TRBV19 and TRBJ1-5; the D gene is possibly TRBD1 (5 bases). V gave up 4 bases and J gave up 2 bases, with 15 bases separating them. In germline, CDR1 is LNHDA, CDR2 SQIVND (reference sequence). This CDR3 has 16 residues. Looking up the rest from reference TRBV19 and TRBJ1-5 gives the full variable domain: DGGITQSPKYLFRKEGQNVTLSCEQNLNHDAMYWYRQDPGQGLRLIYYSQIVNDFQKGDIAEGYSVSREKKESFPLTVTSAQKNPTAFYLCASSTGGISGNQPQHFGDGTRLSIL.

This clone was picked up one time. The CDR3 bases are TGTGCCAGCAGCTGGGACAGGGAGGGCGAGCAGTACTTC. This gives the protein CASSWDREGEQYF. The chain couples TRBV11-3 to TRBJ2-7; the match to TRBD1 covers 9 bases. V shed 4 bases, J shed 6 bases, and the junction held 4 bases outside the gene matches. This CDR3 spans 13 amino acids. Germline CDR1 is SGHNT and CDR2 is YENEEA.

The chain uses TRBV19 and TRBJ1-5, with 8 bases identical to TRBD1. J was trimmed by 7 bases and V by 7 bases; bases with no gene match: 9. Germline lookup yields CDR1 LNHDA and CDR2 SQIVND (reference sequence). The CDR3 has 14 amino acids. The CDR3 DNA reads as TGTGCCAGTATAGCGACAGGGGTTGGCCAGCCCCAGCATTTT. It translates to CASIATGVGQPQHF.

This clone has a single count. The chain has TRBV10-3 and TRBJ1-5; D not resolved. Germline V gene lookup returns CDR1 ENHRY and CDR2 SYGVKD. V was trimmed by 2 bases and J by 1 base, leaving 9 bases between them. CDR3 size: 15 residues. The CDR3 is CAISETAQSNQPQHF. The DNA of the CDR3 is TGTGCCATCAGTGAGACAGCCCAAAGCAATCAGCCCCAGCATTTT.

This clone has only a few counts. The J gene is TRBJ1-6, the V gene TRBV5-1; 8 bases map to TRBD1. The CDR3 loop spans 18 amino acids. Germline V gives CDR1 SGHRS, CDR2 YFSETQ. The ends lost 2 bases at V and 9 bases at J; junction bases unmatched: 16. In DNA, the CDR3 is TGCGCCAGCAGCTTAGACTCCCAGACAGGGGCAGGTGGTTCACCCCTCCACTTT. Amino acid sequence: CASSLDSQTGAGGSPLHF.

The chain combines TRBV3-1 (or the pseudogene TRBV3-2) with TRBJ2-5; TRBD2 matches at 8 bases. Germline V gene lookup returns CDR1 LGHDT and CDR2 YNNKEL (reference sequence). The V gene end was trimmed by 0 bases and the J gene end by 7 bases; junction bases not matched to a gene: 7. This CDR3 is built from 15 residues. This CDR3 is CASSQDVAGGRTQYF. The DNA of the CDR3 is TGTGCCAGCAGCCAAGATGTTGCGGGGGGTAGGACCCAGTACTTC.

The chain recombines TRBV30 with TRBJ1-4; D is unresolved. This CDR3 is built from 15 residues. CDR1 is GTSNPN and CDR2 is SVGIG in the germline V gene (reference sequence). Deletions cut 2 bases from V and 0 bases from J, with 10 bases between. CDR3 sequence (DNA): TGTGCCTGGAGTCGGGAGCCCACAACTAATGAAAAACTGTTTTTT. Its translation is CAWSREPTTNEKLFF.

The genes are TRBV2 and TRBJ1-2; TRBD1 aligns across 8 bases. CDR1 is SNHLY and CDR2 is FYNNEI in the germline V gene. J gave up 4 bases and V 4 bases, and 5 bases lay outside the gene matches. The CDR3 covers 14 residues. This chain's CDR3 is CASSGQGSSYGYTF. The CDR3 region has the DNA TGTGCCAGCAGTGGACAGGGGTCGAGCTATGGCTACACCTTC.